These T cell receptor beta chains were read from a single sample in a study of blood T cells in healthy people across ages. In TCRdb, the 5' RACE reads were re-called with MiXCR into one record per CDR3 protein. The sample records around 750,000 distinct CDR3 sequences, 40% to 65% being singletons. Sequencing used blood. All receptors come from a man older than 75 in good health. The CDR3 runs from the conserved cysteine through the conserved F or W. Fields, in order: D gene, clone size, J gene, V gene, CDR3 DNA, CDR3 protein. A D gene is named only where the DNA matches it firmly. Where a row states a size, it is once, few, many or the class of an expanded clone; other rows omit it.

d_gene: TRBD2
abundance: -
j_gene: TRBJ2-1
v_gene: TRBV28
CDR3nt: TGTGCCAGCAGGGGAGTGGGAGGGCAGAATGAGCAGTTCTTC
CDR3aa: CASRGVGGQNEQFF

d_gene: TRBD2
abundance: -
j_gene: TRBJ2-7
v_gene: TRBV2
CDR3nt: TGTGCCAGCAGTGAATGGGGACTAGCGCCTGAGGGGCCCGAGCAGTACTTC
CDR3aa: CASSEWGLAPEGPEQYF

d_gene: -
abundance: -
j_gene: TRBJ1-2
v_gene: TRBV6-1
CDR3nt: TGTGCCAGCAGTGGGGACCGGGACGGCTACACCTTC
CDR3aa: CASSGDRDGYTF

d_gene: -
abundance: -
j_gene: TRBJ2-1
v_gene: TRBV7-9
CDR3nt: TGTGCCAGCAGCAGGACCGGGACTCTTGCCTACAATGAGCAGTTCTTC
CDR3aa: CASSRTGTLAYNEQFF

d_gene: TRBD2
abundance: -
j_gene: TRBJ2-5
v_gene: TRBV6-1
CDR3nt: TGTGCCAGCAGTGAAGCGGTTGGGGGGGGCCAAGAGACCCAGTACTTC
CDR3aa: CASSEAVGGGQETQYF

d_gene: TRBD2
abundance: few
j_gene: TRBJ2-1
v_gene: TRBV7-2
CDR3nt: TGTGCCAGCAGGTCGCCGGGACTAGCGGGAAGCAATGAGCAGTTCTTC
CDR3aa: CASRSPGLAGSNEQFF

d_gene: TRBD2
abundance: -
j_gene: TRBJ2-7
v_gene: TRBV6-5
CDR3nt: TGTGCCACGGGACTAGCGGGGTACTACGAGCGGTACTTC
CDR3aa: CATGLAGYYERYF

d_gene: TRBD1
abundance: -
j_gene: TRBJ1-4
v_gene: TRBV12-3/TRBV12-4
CDR3nt: TGTGCCAGCAGCCGAGAGGGCAGGGGGGAAAAACTGTTTTTT
CDR3aa: CASSREGRGEKLFF

d_gene: -
abundance: -
j_gene: TRBJ2-1
v_gene: TRBV29-1
CDR3nt: TGCAGCGCCTCGGGGGACAGAAGATCCTACAATGAGCAGTTCTTC
CDR3aa: CSASGDRRSYNEQFF

d_gene: -
abundance: -
j_gene: TRBJ2-3
v_gene: TRBV14
CDR3nt: TGTGCCAGCAGCCGGCAAGGCCCTACGCAGTATTTT
CDR3aa: CASSRQGPTQYF

d_gene: -
abundance: -
j_gene: TRBJ2-3
v_gene: TRBV28
CDR3nt: TGTGCCAGCAGGGGAGGTAGTGCTAGCACAGATACGCAGTATTTT
CDR3aa: CASRGGSASTDTQYF

d_gene: -
abundance: -
j_gene: TRBJ1-2
v_gene: TRBV18
CDR3nt: TGTGCCAGCTCACCAAGACAGGATGGCTATGGCTACACCTTC
CDR3aa: CASSPRQDGYGYTF

d_gene: -
abundance: -
j_gene: TRBJ2-4
v_gene: TRBV11-1
CDR3nt: TGTGCCAGCAGCTTGGGGTGGGAGGCCAAAAACATTCAGTACTTC
CDR3aa: CASSLGWEAKNIQYF

d_gene: -
abundance: -
j_gene: TRBJ2-7
v_gene: TRBV27
CDR3nt: TGTGCCAGCAGTTCGCGGACAGCCTCCTACGAGCAGTACTTC
CDR3aa: CASSSRTASYEQYF

d_gene: -
abundance: -
j_gene: TRBJ2-7
v_gene: TRBV6-2/TRBV6-3
CDR3nt: TGTGCCAGCAGTGACCAAGAAGCTGATAATGAGCAGTACTTC
CDR3aa: CASSDQEADNEQYF

d_gene: -
abundance: -
j_gene: TRBJ2-3
v_gene: TRBV28
CDR3nt: TGTGCCAGCAGTTGGCAGGCGGAAACGCAGTATTTT
CDR3aa: CASSWQAETQYF

d_gene: TRBD1
abundance: -
j_gene: TRBJ1-5
v_gene: TRBV28
CDR3nt: TGTGCCAGCTGGGGACAGGGGGTTCAGCCCCAGCATTTT
CDR3aa: CASWGQGVQPQHF

d_gene: -
abundance: -
j_gene: TRBJ2-6
v_gene: TRBV5-6
CDR3nt: TGTGCCAGCAGCCCAACAGGAATCTCTGGGGCCAACGTCCTGACTTTC
CDR3aa: CASSPTGISGANVLTF

d_gene: -
abundance: -
j_gene: TRBJ2-7
v_gene: TRBV20-1
CDR3nt: TGCAGTGCTAGACACCCCGGACAGTTTCCCTACGAGCAGTACTTC
CDR3aa: CSARHPGQFPYEQYF

d_gene: -
abundance: few
j_gene: TRBJ2-2
v_gene: TRBV5-6
CDR3nt: TGTGCCAGCAGCTTTCAGGACTACCCCACCGGGGAGCTGTTTTTT
CDR3aa: CASSFQDYPTGELFF

d_gene: TRBD2
abundance: -
j_gene: TRBJ2-3
v_gene: TRBV7-2
CDR3nt: TGTGCCAGCAGCTTCCGGCTAGCGGCCACAGATACGCAGTATTTT
CDR3aa: CASSFRLAATDTQYF

d_gene: -
abundance: -
j_gene: TRBJ2-7
v_gene: TRBV3-1
CDR3nt: TGTGCCAGCAGCCCACCCTGGGGCGAGCAGTACTTC
CDR3aa: CASSPPWGEQYF

d_gene: TRBD1
abundance: -
j_gene: TRBJ1-5
v_gene: TRBV6-2/TRBV6-3
CDR3nt: TGTGCCAGCAGTTACACAGGTCGGGACAGGGATCAGCCCCAGCATTTT
CDR3aa: CASSYTGRDRDQPQHF

d_gene: -
abundance: once
j_gene: TRBJ1-5
v_gene: TRBV29-1
CDR3nt: TGCAGCGTGAGAGGGACTTCTGGCAATCAGCCCCAGCATTTT
CDR3aa: CSVRGTSGNQPQHF

d_gene: -
abundance: -
j_gene: TRBJ2-7
v_gene: TRBV5-5
CDR3nt: TGTGCCAGCAGCGCGAGAATGAAAACCTACGAGCAGTACTTC
CDR3aa: CASSARMKTYEQYF

d_gene: -
abundance: -
j_gene: TRBJ1-6
v_gene: TRBV10-3
CDR3nt: TGTGCCATCAGTGACTCGCGGATTAATTCACCCCTCCACTTT
CDR3aa: CAISDSRINSPLHF

d_gene: -
abundance: -
j_gene: TRBJ2-3
v_gene: TRBV20-1
CDR3nt: TGCAGTGCTGGTCAAGCACAGGGTACAGATACGCAGTATTTT
CDR3aa: CSAGQAQGTDTQYF

d_gene: -
abundance: -
j_gene: TRBJ2-1
v_gene: TRBV21-1
CDR3nt: TGTGCCAGCACCTCGACTAGCGGGACCCCCGATGAGCAGTTCTTC
CDR3aa: CASTSTSGTPDEQFF

d_gene: -
abundance: -
j_gene: TRBJ1-4
v_gene: TRBV7-9
CDR3nt: TGTGCCAGCAGCTTAGACCGCCGGGACGTTAATGAAAAACTGTTTTTT
CDR3aa: CASSLDRRDVNEKLFF

d_gene: TRBD1
abundance: -
j_gene: TRBJ2-3
v_gene: TRBV5-1
CDR3nt: TGCGCCAGCAGCTTGGTCCAGGGGGCATTAGATACGCAGTATTTT
CDR3aa: CASSLVQGALDTQYF

d_gene: -
abundance: -
j_gene: TRBJ1-5
v_gene: TRBV3-1
CDR3nt: TGTGCCAGCAGCCTCAGTCCCGGGATCAATCAGCCCCAGCATTTT
CDR3aa: CASSLSPGINQPQHF

d_gene: TRBD2
abundance: -
j_gene: TRBJ2-3
v_gene: TRBV18
CDR3nt: TGTGCCAGCTCACCGGAGCTAGCGGGAGTCACAGATACGCAGTATTTT
CDR3aa: CASSPELAGVTDTQYF

d_gene: -
abundance: -
j_gene: TRBJ2-5
v_gene: TRBV7-2
CDR3nt: TGTGCCAGCGGCCTAGGGCGGGTTCAAGAGACCCAGTACTTC
CDR3aa: CASGLGRVQETQYF

d_gene: -
abundance: -
j_gene: TRBJ2-3
v_gene: TRBV11-2
CDR3nt: TGTGCCAGCAGGGATACCTTGGGGCGGACTCAGGGATACACGCAGTATTTT
CDR3aa: CASRDTLGRTQGYTQYF

d_gene: TRBD2
abundance: -
j_gene: TRBJ2-5
v_gene: TRBV24-1
CDR3nt: TGTGCCACCAGTGGACTAGCGGGAGCTCCCTTTATCCAAGAGACCCAGTACTTC
CDR3aa: CATSGLAGAPFIQETQYF

d_gene: -
abundance: -
j_gene: TRBJ1-5
v_gene: TRBV20-1
CDR3nt: TGCAGTGCTAGAGATCCGAGGAGCAATCAGCCCCAGCATTTT
CDR3aa: CSARDPRSNQPQHF

d_gene: -
abundance: once
j_gene: TRBJ2-7
v_gene: TRBV25-1
CDR3nt: TGTGCCAGCAGTGAACCAGGGAGGACCTACGAGCAGTACTTC
CDR3aa: CASSEPGRTYEQYF

d_gene: -
abundance: once
j_gene: TRBJ2-2
v_gene: TRBV3-1
CDR3nt: TGTGCCAGCAGCCAAGATAACGCGGGCCCCACCGGGGAGCTGTTTTTT
CDR3aa: CASSQDNAGPTGELFF

d_gene: TRBD2
abundance: once
j_gene: TRBJ2-5
v_gene: TRBV12-3/TRBV12-4
CDR3nt: TGTGCCAGCGCGGCTAGCGGGTTGTATGGGGAGCAGTACTTC
CDR3aa: CASAASGLYGEQYF

d_gene: -
abundance: -
j_gene: TRBJ1-4
v_gene: TRBV27
CDR3nt: TGTGCCAGCAGATCTCTCGGGGGCGGGATAACTAATGAAAAACTGTTTTTT
CDR3aa: CASRSLGGGITNEKLFF

d_gene: TRBD1
abundance: -
j_gene: TRBJ2-7
v_gene: TRBV6-1
CDR3nt: TGTGCCACCTCGGACAGGGGCGTCCCCTACGAGCAGTACTTC
CDR3aa: CATSDRGVPYEQYF

d_gene: -
abundance: -
j_gene: TRBJ2-7
v_gene: TRBV12-3/TRBV12-4
CDR3nt: TGTGCCAGCAGTTTAAACAGAAAAGTCTACGAGCAGTACTTC
CDR3aa: CASSLNRKVYEQYF

d_gene: -
abundance: -
j_gene: TRBJ2-4
v_gene: TRBV9
CDR3nt: TGTGCCAGCAGCGCCACAATAGCCAAAAACATTCAGTACTTC
CDR3aa: CASSATIAKNIQYF

d_gene: TRBD2
abundance: -
j_gene: TRBJ2-1
v_gene: TRBV27
CDR3nt: TGTGCCAGCAGTTTTCGGCGAGCGGGGGGGCCTGCCAATGAGCAGTTCTTC
CDR3aa: CASSFRRAGGPANEQFF

d_gene: -
abundance: -
j_gene: TRBJ2-5
v_gene: TRBV12-3/TRBV12-4
CDR3nt: TGTGCCAGCGAATACCAAGAGACCCAGTACTTC
CDR3aa: CASEYQETQYF

d_gene: -
abundance: -
j_gene: TRBJ2-1
v_gene: TRBV6-1
CDR3nt: TGTGCCAGCAGTACCCAGGGTATCGGGAATGAGCAGTTCTTC
CDR3aa: CASSTQGIGNEQFF

d_gene: -
abundance: -
j_gene: TRBJ1-1
v_gene: TRBV13
CDR3nt: TGTGCCAGCAGCTTACTGACAGTAAACACTGAAGCTTTCTTT
CDR3aa: CASSLLTVNTEAFF

d_gene: -
abundance: few
j_gene: TRBJ1-5
v_gene: TRBV27
CDR3nt: TGTGCCAGCTGGAACGCGGGGGAACACAATCAGCCCCAGCATTTT
CDR3aa: CASWNAGEHNQPQHF

d_gene: TRBD1
abundance: -
j_gene: TRBJ2-1
v_gene: TRBV7-6
CDR3nt: TGTGCCAGCAGCCAACTCGGGACAGGGGGATACAATGAGCAGTTCTTC
CDR3aa: CASSQLGTGGYNEQFF

d_gene: -
abundance: few
j_gene: TRBJ1-4
v_gene: TRBV4-1
CDR3nt: TGCGCCAGCAGCCCGCCGAACACTGAAAAACTGTTTTTT
CDR3aa: CASSPPNTEKLFF

d_gene: TRBD1
abundance: -
j_gene: TRBJ1-1
v_gene: TRBV20-1
CDR3nt: TGCAGTGCTCGGGACAGGGGGAGGACTGAAGCTTTCTTT
CDR3aa: CSARDRGRTEAFF

d_gene: TRBD1
abundance: -
j_gene: TRBJ2-2
v_gene: TRBV24-1
CDR3nt: TGTGCCACCAGTGATCTCGACAGGGGGCGTGGCACCGGGGAGCTGTTTTTT
CDR3aa: CATSDLDRGRGTGELFF

d_gene: -
abundance: -
j_gene: TRBJ2-5
v_gene: TRBV10-3
CDR3nt: TGTGCCATCAGTGAGCCGTTGGAAATCTCCCAGTACTTC
CDR3aa: CAISEPLEISQYF

d_gene: -
abundance: -
j_gene: TRBJ2-6
v_gene: TRBV5-1
CDR3nt: TGCGCCAGCAGCTCCGCAGGAGCTGGGGCCAACGTCCTGACTTTC
CDR3aa: CASSSAGAGANVLTF

d_gene: -
abundance: few
j_gene: TRBJ1-2
v_gene: TRBV20-1
CDR3nt: TGCAGTGCTAATTCGTTTAATTCGGCGGGAGGCTACACCTTC
CDR3aa: CSANSFNSAGGYTF

d_gene: -
abundance: -
j_gene: TRBJ2-1
v_gene: TRBV9
CDR3nt: TGTGCCAGCAGCCTCCGACTAGGAGTCGATGAGCAGTTCTTC
CDR3aa: CASSLRLGVDEQFF

d_gene: -
abundance: -
j_gene: TRBJ2-2
v_gene: TRBV29-1
CDR3nt: TGCAGCGACCAAGGTCCCCGGGACACCAACACCGGGGAGCTGTTTTTT
CDR3aa: CSDQGPRDTNTGELFF